The 10 T cell receptor beta chains in this list originate from one sample, sequenced in a study of blood T cell repertoires in COVID-19. This table comes from immunoSEQ multiplex PCR, and its TCRdb copy is limited to in-frame clones, with some not included. The repertoire includes some 25,000 clones, approximately 90% of them detected once, and 32% sits in the top ten. Sample: peripheral blood. These receptors were obtained from a man aged 65 to 85 with active COVID-19.

The chain couples TRBV29-1 to TRBJ2-1; 13 positions agree with TRBD2. There are 16 residues in the CDR3. Trimming cost V 4 bases and J 2 bases; bases outside gene matches: 5. Germline CDR1 and CDR2: SQVTM and ANQGSEA. The CDR3: CSVGGLAGTPYNEQFF. CDR3 sequence (DNA): TGCAGCGTTGGGGGACTAGCGGGAACCCCCTACAATGAGCAGTTCTTC.

V and J are TRBV28 and TRBJ1-1; unclear D gene. The CDR3 runs to 13 residues. The V gene lost 4 bases and the J gene lost 0 bases, with 6 bases spanning the gap. Germline CDR1 reads MDHEN; CDR2 reads SYDVKM. The CDR3 sequence: CASSSLLNTEAFF. CDR3 nucleotides: TGTGCCAGCAGTTCGCTACTGAACACTGAAGCTTTCTTT.

This chain connects TRBV28 to TRBJ1-1; D might be TRBD1 (5 bases). Germline-derived CDR1 and CDR2 are MDHEN and SYDVKM. This CDR3 contains 14 residues. Trimming removed 3 bases from V and 3 bases from J, with 11 bases in between. The CDR3 region has the DNA TGTGCCAGCAGTTTCGGGGGGGTGCACACTGAAGCTTTCTTT. It encodes CASSFGGVHTEAFF. Full variable domain (outside the CDR3, taken from reference TRBV28 and TRBJ1-1): DVKVTQSSRYLVKRTGEKVFLECVQDMDHENMFWYRQDPGLGLRLIYFSYDVKMKEKGDIPEGYSVSREKKERFSLILESASTNQTSMYLCASSFGGVHTEAFFGQGTRLTVV.

The V call is TRBV5-4, the J call TRBJ2-5, with 7 nucleotides matching TRBD1. Germline V gene lookup returns CDR1 SGHNT and CDR2 YYREEE (reference sequence). J lost 5 bases, V lost 4 bases, and 11 bases had no gene match. The CDR3 is 15 amino acids. CDR3 loop: CASSPRPDRVETQYF. DNA of the CDR3: TGTGCCAGCAGCCCCCGACCTGACAGGGTCGAGACCCAGTACTTC.

The chain has TRBV6-5 and TRBJ1-3; 7 bases line up with TRBD1. The CDR3 extends over 14 amino acids. The ends lost 6 bases at V and 0 bases at J; junction bases unmatched: 2. CDR1 and CDR2 from the germline V gene are MNHEY and SVGAGI. The CDR3 reads CASSSGGSGNTIYF. The CDR3 coding sequence is TGTGCCAGCAGCTCAGGGGGCTCTGGAAACACCATATATTTT.

The chain carries TRBV7-2 and TRBJ1-2; 11 nucleotides align to TRBD1. The CDR3 totals 17 residues. Per germline, CDR1 SGHTA and CDR2 FQGNSA. Trimming at V came to 5 bases and at J to 3 bases, leaving 11 bases not matched to a gene. CDR3 loop: CASSPRRTGGIDYGYTF. Here the CDR3 DNA reads TGTGCCAGCAGCCCTAGGCGGACAGGGGGCATCGACTATGGCTACACCTTC.

This clone was seen more than once but under ten times. The gene calls are TRBV5-1 and TRBJ1-1; no clear D gene. The germline V gene has CDR1 SGHRS and CDR2 YFSETQ. V was pared by 6 bases and J by 0 bases, with 12 bases between. The CDR3 is made up of 14 amino acids. The CDR3 spells CASNLNNLNTEAFF. In DNA form, the CDR3 reads TGCGCCAGCAATTTAAACAACCTGAACACTGAAGCTTTCTTT.

V gene TRBV7-8 combines with J gene TRBJ2-4; 11 positions match TRBD2. The CDR3 is 17 residues long. Germline CDR1 reads SGHVS; CDR2 reads FQNEAQ. The V and J ends lost 5 bases and 0 bases, in that order; junction bases with no gene match: 6. CDR3 nucleotides: TGTGCCAGCAGCAGGGGACTAGCGGCACAAGCCAAAAACATTCAGTACTTC. Translation: CASSRGLAAQAKNIQYF.

The chain uses TRBV2 and TRBJ1-5, with a weak D call TRBD1 (5 bases). This CDR3 is built from 15 residues. Per germline, CDR1 SNHLY and CDR2 FYNNEI. The V end was cut by 3 bases, the J end by 4 bases, with 13 bases between. The CDR3 here is CASSDQGLPNQPQHF. The CDR3 DNA is TGTGCCAGCAGTGATCAGGGCCTGCCGAATCAGCCCCAGCATTTT.

The chain recombines TRBV12-3 or TRBV12-4 with TRBJ1-2, with D uncertain. This CDR3 is 12 amino acids long. V lost 5 bases to trimming and J lost 4 bases, with 8 bases between them. The CDR3 region is CASSGRLYGYTF. The CDR3 DNA reads as TGTGCCAGCAGTGGGAGGCTCTATGGCTACACCTTC.